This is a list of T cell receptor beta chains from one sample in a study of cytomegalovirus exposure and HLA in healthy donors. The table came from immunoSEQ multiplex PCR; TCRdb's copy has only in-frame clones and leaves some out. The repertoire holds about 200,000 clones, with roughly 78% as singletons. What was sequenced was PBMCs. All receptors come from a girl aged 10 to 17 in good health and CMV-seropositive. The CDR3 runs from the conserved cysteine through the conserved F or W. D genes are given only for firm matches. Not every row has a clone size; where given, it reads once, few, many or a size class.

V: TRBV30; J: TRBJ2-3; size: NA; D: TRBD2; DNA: TGTGCCTGGAGTGCTGGGGGGGCAGATACGCAGTATTTT; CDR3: CAWSAGGADTQYF
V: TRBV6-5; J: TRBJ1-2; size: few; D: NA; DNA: TGTGCCAGCGGGGCAGGGTTGGATGGCTACACCTTC; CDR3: CASGAGLDGYTF
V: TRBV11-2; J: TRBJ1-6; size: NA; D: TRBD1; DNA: TGTGCCAGCAGCCGGACAGGCCGAGAACCCCTCCACTTT; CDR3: CASSRTGREPLHF
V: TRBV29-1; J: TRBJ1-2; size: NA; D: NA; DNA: TGCAGTGGGGGTGCAGGAGGGTATGGCTACACCTTC; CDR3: CSGGAGGYGYTF
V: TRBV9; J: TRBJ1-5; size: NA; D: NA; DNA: TGTGCCAGCAGCGTAGGAGTAGGGGATGGCAATCAGCCCCAGCATTTT; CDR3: CASSVGVGDGNQPQHF
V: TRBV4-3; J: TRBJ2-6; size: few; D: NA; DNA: TGCGCCAGCAGCCAAGGGGGCGCTGGGGCCAACGTCCTGACTTTC; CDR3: CASSQGGAGANVLTF
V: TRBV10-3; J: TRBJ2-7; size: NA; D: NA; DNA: TGTGCCATCAGTCCAGGAGGGAATTCCTACGAGCAGTACTTC; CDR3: CAISPGGNSYEQYF
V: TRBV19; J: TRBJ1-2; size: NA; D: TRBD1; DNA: TGTGCCAGTAGTATTGGGGACAGGGGGCGAGGCGGCTACACCTTC; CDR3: CASSIGDRGRGGYTF
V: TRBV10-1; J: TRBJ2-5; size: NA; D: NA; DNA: TGCGCCAGCAGTGAGAGGACTCCCCAAGAGACCCAGTACTTC; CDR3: CASSERTPQETQYF
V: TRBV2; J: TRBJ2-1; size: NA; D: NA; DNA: TGTGCCAGCAGTGAAGCCCAACTAGCCCTGATCCCCAATGAGCAGTTCTTC; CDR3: CASSEAQLALIPNEQFF
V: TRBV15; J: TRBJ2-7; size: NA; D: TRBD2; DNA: TGTGCCACCAGCACCCCGGGAGGCTTCAGCGGGCAGTACTTC; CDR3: CATSTPGGFSGQYF
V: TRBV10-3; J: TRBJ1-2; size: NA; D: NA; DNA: TGTGCCATCAGTGATTTCACGGTCAACTATGGCTACACCTTC; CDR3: CAISDFTVNYGYTF
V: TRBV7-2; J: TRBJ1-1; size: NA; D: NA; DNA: TGTGCCAGCAGCCCGGGGGGGGTTAGAACGAACACTGAAGCTTTCTTT; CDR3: CASSPGGVRTNTEAFF
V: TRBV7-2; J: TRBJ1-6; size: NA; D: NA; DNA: TGTGCCAGCAGCTTTGGGCCGAAGGATTATTCACCCCTCCACTTT; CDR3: CASSFGPKDYSPLHF
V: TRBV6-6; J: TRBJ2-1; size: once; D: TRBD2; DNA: TGTGCCAGCAGTCTGAGAGCGGGGTCCCTCGCCGATGAGCAGTTCTTC; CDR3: CASSLRAGSLADEQFF
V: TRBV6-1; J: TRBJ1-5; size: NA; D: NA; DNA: TGTGCCAGCAGCCAGGGCGGCAATCAGCCCCAGCATTTT; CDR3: CASSQGGNQPQHF
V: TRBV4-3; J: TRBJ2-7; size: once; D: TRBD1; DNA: TGCGCCAGCAGCCAAGATATATTCGGGACAGGGGGCGTCGGGTCCTACGAGCAGTACTTC; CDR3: CASSQDIFGTGGVGSYEQYF
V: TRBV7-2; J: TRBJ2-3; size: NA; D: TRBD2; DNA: TGTGCCAGCAATACTTATAGCGGGGGGGGGCCAGATACGCAGTATTTT; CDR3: CASNTYSGGGPDTQYF
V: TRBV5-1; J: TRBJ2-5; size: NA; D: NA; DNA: TGCGCCAGCAGCCCAGGGTATCTCGAGACCCAGTACTTC; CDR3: CASSPGYLETQYF
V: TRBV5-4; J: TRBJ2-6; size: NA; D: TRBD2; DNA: TGTGCCAGCAGCTTGGCCGGGGGGGGGCTGGGGGCCAACGTCCTGACTTTC; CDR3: CASSLAGGGLGANVLTF
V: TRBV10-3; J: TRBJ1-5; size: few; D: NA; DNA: TGTGCCATCAGTGAGTCGGGCGGTCCAAGCGGGCAGCCCCAGCATTTT; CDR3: CAISESGGPSGQPQHF
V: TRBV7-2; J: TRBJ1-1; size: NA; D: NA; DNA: TGTGCCAGCAGCTCCGTTATGCCCACCGGGGGATCTGGGGGGAAAGCTTTCTTT; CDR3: CASSSVMPTGGSGGKAFF
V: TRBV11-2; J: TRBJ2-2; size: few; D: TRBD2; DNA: TGTGCCAGCAGCTTAGGGGGGGGTTCGGGCACCGGGGAGCTGTTTTTT; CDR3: CASSLGGGSGTGELFF
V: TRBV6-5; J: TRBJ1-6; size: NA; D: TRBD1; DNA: TGTGCCAGCAGTGAAGGACAGGGTGCCCCCCTCCACTTT; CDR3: CASSEGQGAPLHF
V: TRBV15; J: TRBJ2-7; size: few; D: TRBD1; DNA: TGTGCCACCAGCATGGGTACAGGGGATTACTACGAGCAGTACTTC; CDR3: CATSMGTGDYYEQYF
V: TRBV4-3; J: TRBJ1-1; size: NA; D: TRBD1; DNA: TGCGCCAGCAGCCACAGACAGGGGGTAACTGAAGCTTTCTTT; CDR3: CASSHRQGVTEAFF
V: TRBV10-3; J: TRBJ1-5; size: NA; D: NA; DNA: TGTGCCACTTCCATGGGGAGCTTCACGGTCCGGGGTGGCAATCAGCCCCAGCATTTT; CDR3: CATSMGSFTVRGGNQPQHF
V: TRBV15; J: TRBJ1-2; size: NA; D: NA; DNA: TGTGCCACCAGCAGAGATGGCAGGGAGGGGGGCTACACCTTC; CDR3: CATSRDGREGGYTF
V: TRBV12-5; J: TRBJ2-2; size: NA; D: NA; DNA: TGTGCTAGTGGTGCACCCGGTGGGGCTGGGGGGGAGCTGTTTTTT; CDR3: CASGAPGGAGGELFF
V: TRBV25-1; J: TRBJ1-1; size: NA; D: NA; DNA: TGTGCCAGCAGTGAATTCACAGGTGCCACTGAAGCTTTCTTT; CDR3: CASSEFTGATEAFF
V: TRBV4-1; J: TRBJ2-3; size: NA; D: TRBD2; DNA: TGCGCCAGCAGCCCTCACAATAGCGGGGGGTATTCAGATACGCAGTATTTT; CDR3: CASSPHNSGGYSDTQYF
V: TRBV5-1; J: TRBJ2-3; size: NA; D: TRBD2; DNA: TGCGCCAGCAGCCAAATGGGGGGGAGCACAGATACGCAGTATTTT; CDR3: CASSQMGGSTDTQYF
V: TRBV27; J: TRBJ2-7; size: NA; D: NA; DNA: TGTGCCAGCAGTTTCGCCAGGGGTAGTAACGAGCAGTACTTC; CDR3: CASSFARGSNEQYF
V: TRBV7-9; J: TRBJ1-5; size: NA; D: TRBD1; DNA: TGTGCCAGCAGCTTAGGGACAGGGAGCAATCAGCCCCAGCATTTT; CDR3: CASSLGTGSNQPQHF
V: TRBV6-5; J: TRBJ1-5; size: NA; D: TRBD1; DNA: TGTGCCAGCAGCCCGGGACAGGCTAGCAATCAGCCCCAGCATTTT; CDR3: CASSPGQASNQPQHF
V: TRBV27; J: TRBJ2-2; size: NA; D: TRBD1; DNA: TGTGCCAGCTTGGGACAGGGGGCCGGGGAGCTGTTTTTT; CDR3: CASLGQGAGELFF
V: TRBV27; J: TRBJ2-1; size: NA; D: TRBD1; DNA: TGTGCCAGCAGTCCCCGGGACAGGGGATCCCCCTACAATGAGCAGTTCTTC; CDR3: CASSPRDRGSPYNEQFF